A single sample is the source of the 21 T cell receptor beta chains below, sequenced in a study of blood T cell repertoires in COVID-19 (dated by TCRdb to the early 2020s). Libraries came from the immunoSEQ multiplex PCR assay. What TCRdb holds here is the immuneACCESS table cut down to in-frame rearrangements. Part of the clones is not present; checked against another copy, under half of the missing clones reflect an unresolved V gene, and the others are unexplained. The sample records approximately 200,000 clones, approximately 85% of which are singletons. Around 8.6% of the sample belongs to the ten largest clones. Source material: PBMCs or T cells enriched from blood (not recorded which). The receptor source for this set is a woman in her twenties or thirties who had recovered from COVID-19.

The chain uses TRBV3-1 (or the pseudogene TRBV3-2) and TRBJ2-7, with D tentatively TRBD1 (6 bases). The CDR3 is 14 residues long. Germline V gives CDR1 LGHDT, CDR2 YNNKEL (reference sequence). V was trimmed by 1 base and J by 1 base, leaving 8 bases between them. DNA for the CDR3: TGTGCCAGCAGCCAAGGGACAGTATCCTACGAGCAGTACTTC. Translation: CASSQGTVSYEQYF.

The chain couples TRBV10-1 to TRBJ2-7; the match to TRBD2 covers 9 bases. Germline CDR1 is WNHNN and CDR2 is SYGVQD (reference sequence). With V trimmed by 4 bases and J by 7 bases, 8 bases remained unmatched. The CDR3 extends over 14 amino acids. CDR3 protein: CASSAGGRGREQYF. Written as DNA, the CDR3 is TGCGCCAGCAGTGCCGGCGGGAGGGGTCGGGAGCAGTACTTC.

V gene TRBV27 combines with J gene TRBJ2-5, with a weak D call TRBD2 (6 bases). CDR1 MNHEY and CDR2 SMNVEV come from the germline V gene (reference sequence). Trimming stripped 7 bases from V and 6 bases from J, with 24 bases between. This CDR3 region has 16 residues. The CDR3 protein is CASTESGFEGRQTQYF. The DNA for the CDR3 is TGTGCCAGCACCGAATCAGGGTTTGAAGGGAGGCAGACCCAGTACTTC.

This clone was seen only once. The V call is TRBV27, the J call TRBJ1-2, with D perhaps matching TRBD1 (6 bases). The CDR3 has 15 residues. The germline gives CDR1 MNHEY, CDR2 SMNVEV (reference sequence). The V end was cut by 5 bases, the J end by 0 bases, with 13 bases between. In nucleotides, the CDR3 is TGTGCCAGCAGTCTGGACAGCTTCTCTAACTATGGCTACACCTTC. Its protein product is CASSLDSFSNYGYTF.

The V and J genes are TRBV5-5 and TRBJ2-4, with D perhaps matching TRBD1 (5 bases). Trimming removed 0 bases at V and 15 bases at J, with 22 bases between. Per the germline V gene, CDR1 is SGHKS and CDR2 is YYEKEE (reference sequence). The CDR3 is 15 residues long. The CDR3 sequence: CASSLEAGQGPSRYF. The CDR3 DNA reads as TGTGCCAGCAGCTTGGAAGCCGGGCAGGGTCCATCTCGGTACTTC.

In nucleotides, the CDR3 is TGTGCCAGCAGCTACTCAACGAACACTGAAGCTTTCTTT. Residues: CASSYSTNTEAFF. The chain uses TRBV7-8 and TRBJ1-1; D is unclear. From germline, CDR1 is SGHVS and CDR2 FQNEAQ. Trimming shortened V by 4 bases and J by 1 base, and 7 bases separated the two germline ends. The CDR3 spans 13 residues.

V and J are TRBV9 and TRBJ2-3, with 9 bases aligning to TRBD2. Unmatched junction bases numbered 4, after V lost 0 bases and J lost 8 bases. The CDR3 runs 14 residues. Germline CDR1 reads SGDLS; CDR2 reads YYNGEE. The CDR3 reads CASSVAIAGATQYF. CDR3 sequence (DNA): TGTGCCAGCAGCGTAGCGATAGCGGGAGCTACGCAGTATTTT.

J is TRBJ2-5 and V is TRBV2; D is perhaps TRBD2 (6 bases). Germline-derived CDR1 and CDR2 are SNHLY and FYNNEI. V was cut by 5 bases and J by 3 bases, with 19 bases left in between. The CDR3 has 16 amino acids. CDR3 nucleotide sequence: TGTGCCAGCAGTCTCGGTTCTAGCGAGGCCGAAGAGACCCAGTACTTC. Protein sequence: CASSLGSSEAEETQYF.

The chain joins TRBV19 to TRBJ1-5; 8 bases are shared with TRBD1. Per the germline V gene, CDR1 is LNHDA and CDR2 is SQIVND (reference sequence). After removal of 4 bases from V and 2 bases from J, the junction contained 7 bases not matched to a gene. The CDR3 length is 16 residues. The CDR3 is CASSNGQGLGNQPQHF. The DNA of the CDR3 is TGTGCCAGTAGTAACGGACAGGGCCTGGGCAATCAGCCCCAGCATTTT.

The chain couples TRBV29-1 to TRBJ2-7; perhaps TRBD2 as D (6 bases). The germline gives CDR1 SQVTM, CDR2 ANQGSEA. CDR3 length: 13 amino acids. Trimming cost V 7 bases and J 6 bases, with 19 bases left between them. This CDR3 reads CSAVEGPLSEQYF. The CDR3 nucleotides read TGCAGCGCCGTGGAGGGCCCCCTCTCCGAGCAGTACTTC.

This clone appeared a few times. The chain joins TRBV2 to TRBJ2-7, with TRBD2 matching 11 bases. CDR1 and CDR2 from the germline V gene are SNHLY and FYNNEI. V was clipped by 10 bases and J by 4 bases; unmatched bases: 9. CDR3 length: 14 residues. CDR3 in amino acids: CATKLAGDLYEQYF. CDR3 DNA: TGTGCCACAAAACTAGCGGGGGACCTGTACGAGCAGTACTTC.

The chain couples TRBV7-2 to TRBJ2-5; D is unresolved. V was cut by 1 base and J by 5 bases, with 11 bases left in between. The CDR3 runs to 14 residues. CDR1 and CDR2 (germline): SGHTA, FQGNSA. The CDR3 DNA sequence: TGTGCCAGCAGCTTAGATCCCAGTACGGAGACCCAGTACTTC. This codes for CASSLDPSTETQYF. Based on the CDR3 plus reference TRBV7-2 and TRBJ2-5, the full variable domain is GAGVSQSPSNKVTEKGKDVELRCDPISGHTALYWYRQSLGQGLEFLIYFQGNSAPDKSGLPSDRFSAERTGGSVSTLTIQRTQQEDSAVYLCASSLDPSTETQYFGPGTRLLVL.

The rearrangement uses TRBV3-1 (or the pseudogene TRBV3-2) and TRBJ2-3; TRBD2 matches 7 bases. With 3 bases clipped from V and 6 bases from J, the junction kept 12 bases outside the gene matches. The CDR3 runs 16 residues. Germline CDR1 reads LGHDT; CDR2 reads YNNKEL (reference sequence). CDR3 DNA: TGTGCCAGCAGCCAGCCGAGCGGCCCCGGGGGGGATACGCAGTATTTT. Translation: CASSQPSGPGGDTQYF.

The chain is built from TRBV19 and TRBJ1-1; weak D call: TRBD1 (6 bases). This CDR3 is 14 amino acids long. Germline V gene lookup returns CDR1 LNHDA and CDR2 SQIVND (reference sequence). Trimming removed 1 base from V and 5 bases from J, with 11 bases in between. CDR3 DNA: TGTGCCAGTAGTATAGGAGGGGGTAGGACTGAAGCTTTCTTT. Translation gives CASSIGGGRTEAFF.

The chain uses TRBV6-5 and TRBJ2-5, with TRBD1 matching 10 bases. The V gene end was trimmed by 6 bases and the J gene end by 5 bases; junction bases not matched to a gene: 6. Germline values: CDR1 MNHEY, CDR2 SVGAGI. This CDR3 has 14 amino acids. The CDR3 DNA reads TGTGCCAGCAGCGACAGGGGGCTGTTGGAGACCCAGTACTTC. Translated, it gives CASSDRGLLETQYF.

This clone appeared once. The CDR3: CATLAGAEGEQYF. CDR3 nucleotide sequence: TGTGCCACCCTAGCGGGAGCCGAGGGGGAGCAGTACTTC. The V gene is TRBV10-3, the J gene TRBJ2-7, with 10 positions matching TRBD2. There are 13 residues in the CDR3. V dropped 10 bases and J dropped 7; count of bases not matched to a gene: 10. Germline CDR1 ENHRY, CDR2 SYGVKD.

This chain links TRBV5-1 with TRBJ1-2, with 7 bases matching TRBD1. Looked up from germline, CDR1 is SGHRS and CDR2 is YFSETQ. CDR3 length: 14 residues. With 0 bases clipped from V and 6 bases from J, the junction kept 5 bases outside the gene matches. The CDR3 loop is CASSLGLGGDGYTF. The CDR3 DNA sequence: TGCGCCAGCAGCTTGGGTCTAGGGGGCGATGGCTACACCTTC.

V gene TRBV6-5 combines with J gene TRBJ2-5, with D perhaps TRBD2 (5 bases). This CDR3 is built from 14 residues. Per the germline V gene, CDR1 is MNHEY and CDR2 is SVGAGI. Trimming took off 8 bases at V and 2 bases at J, with 15 bases between the two ends. The CDR3 bases are TGTGCCAGCTGGACTTCCCGTTGGCAAGAGACCCAGTACTTC. The encoded protein is CASWTSRWQETQYF.

The chain uses TRBV7-9 and TRBJ1-2; D is perhaps TRBD1 (6 bases). V was shortened by 3 bases and J by 8 bases, with 19 bases between the two germline ends. From germline, CDR1 is SEHNR and CDR2 FQNEAQ (reference sequence). The CDR3 totals 15 residues. The CDR3 DNA reads as TGTGCCAGCAGCTTGAACTCTGGGGGCGCGGAAGGCTACACCTTC. Translation gives CASSLNSGGAEGYTF. The variable domain in full, completed from reference TRBV7-9 and TRBJ1-2, reads DTGVSQNPRHKITKRGQNVTFRCDPISEHNRLYWYRQTLGQGPEFLTYFQNEAQLEKSRLLSDRFSAERPKGSFSTLEIQRTEQGDSAMYLCASSLNSGGAEGYTFGSGTRLTVV.

V and J are TRBV11-2 and TRBJ1-4; D might be TRBD1 (5 bases). Germline CDR1 and CDR2: SGHAT and FQNNGV. Trimming cost V 5 bases and J 5 bases, with 12 bases left between them. CDR3 size: 14 residues. CDR3 protein: CASSRAGTNEKLFF. Written as DNA, the CDR3 is TGTGCCAGCAGCCGAGCGGGGACGAATGAAAAACTGTTTTTT.

The J gene is TRBJ2-5, the V gene TRBV5-1; a weak D match, TRBD2 (7 bases). Trimming shortened V by 4 bases and J by 4 bases, and 17 bases separated the two germline ends. This CDR3 has 15 amino acids. Germline V lookup: CDR1 SGHRS, CDR2 YFSETQ. The CDR3 DNA reads as TGCGCCAGCAGCGACTCACAGGGAGGGGGAGAGACCCAGTACTTC. It yields the protein CASSDSQGGGETQYF.